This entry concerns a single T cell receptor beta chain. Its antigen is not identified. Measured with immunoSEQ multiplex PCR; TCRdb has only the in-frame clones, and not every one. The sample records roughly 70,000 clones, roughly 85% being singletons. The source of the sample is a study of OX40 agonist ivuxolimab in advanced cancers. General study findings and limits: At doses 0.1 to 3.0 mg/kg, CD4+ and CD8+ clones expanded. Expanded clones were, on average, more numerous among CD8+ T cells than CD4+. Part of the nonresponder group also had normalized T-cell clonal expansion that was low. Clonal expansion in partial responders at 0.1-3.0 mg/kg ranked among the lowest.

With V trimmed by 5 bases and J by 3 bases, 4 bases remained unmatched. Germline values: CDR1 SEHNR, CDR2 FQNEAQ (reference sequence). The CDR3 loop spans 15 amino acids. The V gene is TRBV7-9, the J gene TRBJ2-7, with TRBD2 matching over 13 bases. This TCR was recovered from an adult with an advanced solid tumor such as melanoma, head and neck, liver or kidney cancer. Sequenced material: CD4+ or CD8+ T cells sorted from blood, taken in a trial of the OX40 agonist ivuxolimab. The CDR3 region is CASSPRTSGGYEQYF. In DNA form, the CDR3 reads TGTGCCAGCAGCCCTAGGACTAGCGGGGGCTACGAGCAGTACTTC.